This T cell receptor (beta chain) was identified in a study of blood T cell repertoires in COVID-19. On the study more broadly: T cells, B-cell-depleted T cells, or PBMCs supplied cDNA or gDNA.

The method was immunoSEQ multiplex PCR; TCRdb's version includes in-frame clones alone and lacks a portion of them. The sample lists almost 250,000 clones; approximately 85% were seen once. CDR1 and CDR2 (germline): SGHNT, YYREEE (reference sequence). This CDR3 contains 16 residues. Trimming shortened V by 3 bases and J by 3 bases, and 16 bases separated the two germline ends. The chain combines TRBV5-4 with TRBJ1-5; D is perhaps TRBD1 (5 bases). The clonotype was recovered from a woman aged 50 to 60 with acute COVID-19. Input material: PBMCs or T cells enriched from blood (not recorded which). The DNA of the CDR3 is TGTGCCAGCAGCTACCGTGGGCAGGGCTCCAATCAGCCCCAGCATTTT. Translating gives CASSYRGQGSNQPQHF.